The 12 T cell receptor beta chains reported below all come from one sample, sequenced in a study of T-cell reconstitution after alpha-beta-depleted transplantation in children. Preparation of the TCRbeta library was carried out with unique molecular identifiers. TCRdb passed the PCR reads through MiXCR, listing each CDR3 protein once. The sample has approximately 79,000 distinct CDR3 sequences; roughly 18% are singletons. Material: PBMCs, mostly from graft donor cells, obtained 360 days after TCRalphabeta/CD19-depleted stem cell transplant. These receptors were taken from a male patient aged 2 to 9 who had a stem cell transplant for acute lymphoblastic leukemia, so the T cells may come from the graft donor.

The chain combines TRBV5-6 with TRBJ2-1, with TRBD1 identical over 7 bases. The germline gives CDR1 SGHDT, CDR2 YYEEEE. The CDR3 sequence is 15 residues long. J gave up 5 bases and V 7 bases, and 12 bases lay outside the gene matches. The CDR3 bases are TGTGCCAGCGGCCCCGGACAGGTAGTTGACAATGAGCAGTTCTTC. Protein product: CASGPGQVVDNEQFF.

This clonotype turned up a few times. The gene calls are TRBV4-1 and TRBJ2-1, with 14 bases lining up with TRBD2. The CDR3 loop spans 18 amino acids. The ends lost 2 bases at V and 7 bases at J; junction bases unmatched: 10. Per germline, CDR1 MGHRA and CDR2 YSYEKL. The CDR3 DNA sequence: TGCGCCAGCAGCCAAATCCGGGCCGGACTAGCGGGGGGTAATGAGCAGTTCTTC. It encodes CASSQIRAGLAGGNEQFF.

This chain joins TRBV10-3 and TRBJ2-5; 8 bases fit TRBD2. CDR1 ENHRY and CDR2 SYGVKD come from the germline V gene. This CDR3 has 18 amino acids. V dropped 10 bases and J dropped 1; count of bases not matched to a gene: 20. The CDR3, as DNA: TGTGCCACGGGAGGGGCTAGCACGGGGATAAACTTCCAAGAGACCCAGTACTTC. Its protein product is CATGGASTGINFQETQYF.

This chain connects TRBV19 to TRBJ2-1; weak D call: TRBD2 (6 bases). V shed 5 bases and J shed 5 bases, with 19 bases lying between them. The CDR3 is made up of 16 amino acids. In germline, CDR1 is LNHDA, CDR2 SQIVND (reference sequence). The CDR3 sequence is CASSDFGGRLNNEQFF. The DNA of the CDR3 is TGTGCCAGTAGTGATTTTGGGGGGAGGTTAAACAATGAGCAGTTCTTC.

This clonotype came up a few times. CDR3 bases: TGTGCCAGCAGCCCCGGGACAGGGGTATCACCCCTCCACTTT. This gives the protein CASSPGTGVSPLHF. The chain recombines TRBV6-5 with TRBJ1-6; TRBD1 agrees at 10 bases. The CDR3 is 14 amino acids. Trimming removed 6 bases from V and 10 bases from J; junction bases left unmatched: 6. Germline V CDR1 and CDR2: MNHEY, SVGAGI.

This clonotype has more than one count but fewer than ten. Written as DNA, the CDR3 is TGTGCCAGCAGTTTCTGGGGGACAGGGGGGTACTACACAGATACGCAGTATTTT. Translating gives CASSFWGTGGYYTDTQYF. The V and J genes are TRBV12-3 or TRBV12-4 and TRBJ2-3; 11 bases fit TRBD1. The V segment lost 3 bases and the J segment 2 bases; nucleotides outside the gene matches: 10. This CDR3 is 18 amino acids long.

This clonotype was seen more than once but under ten times. The chain carries TRBV24-1 and TRBJ1-1; no definite D call. Trimming took off 0 bases at V and 5 bases at J, with 9 bases between the two ends. Germline values: CDR1 KGHDR, CDR2 SFDVKD. The CDR3 runs 14 residues. DNA of the CDR3: TGTGCCACCAGTGATTTGCATCGGGAGACTGAAGCTTTCTTT. This encodes CATSDLHRETEAFF.

Comments on this clonotype: The germline gene is not matched at one end of the junction; a read error may be the cause. The V and J genes are TRBV6-5 and TRBJ2-7, with 10 bases identical to TRBD2. Germline V gene data show CDR1 as MNHEY and CDR2 as SVGAGI. This CDR3 contains 14 residues. Here the CDR3 DNA reads TGTGCCACCAAAGCGGGAGGGCCATCCTACGAGCTGTACTTC. Its protein product is CATKAGGPSYELYF.

V gene TRBV6-1 combines with J gene TRBJ2-6; possible D gene TRBD1, 6 bases. The CDR3 is 17 amino acids. Deletions cut 6 bases from V and 0 bases from J, with 15 bases between. Germline CDR1 is MNHNS and CDR2 is SASEGT. CDR3: CASRRQVRYSGANVLTF. The CDR3 DNA is TGTGCCAGCAGAAGACAGGTCCGATACTCTGGGGCCAACGTCCTGACTTTC.

The chain joins TRBV12-3 or TRBV12-4 to TRBJ2-5; D not resolved. The V gene lost 2 bases and the J gene lost 0 bases, with 7 bases spanning the gap. The CDR3 consists of 14 residues. CDR3 protein: CASSLFAYQETQYF. The CDR3 region has the DNA TGTGCCAGCAGTTTATTCGCGTACCAAGAGACCCAGTACTTC.

The V gene is TRBV14, the J gene TRBJ2-5; D is unclear. Germline CDR1 reads SGHDN; CDR2 reads FVKESK. Deletions cut 0 bases from V and 4 bases from J, with 24 bases between. The CDR3 contains 19 residues. The CDR3 coding sequence is TGTGCCAGCAGCCAAGATGGACGAGGTTCCCAGTCGTGGGGAGAGACCCAGTACTTC. It specifies CASSQDGRGSQSWGETQYF.

This chain connects TRBV20-1 to TRBJ2-2; 7 bases match TRBD2. CDR1 DFQATT and CDR2 SNEGSKA come from the germline V gene (reference sequence). The CDR3 covers 15 residues. The J segment lost 4 bases and the V segment lost 0 bases, leaving 5 bases of the junction unmatched. The DNA for the CDR3 is TGCAGTGCTAGAGATCCCCTAGCGGCCACCGGGGAGCTGTTTTTT. Protein product: CSARDPLAATGELFF.